This is a list of T cell receptor beta chains from one sample in a study of cytomegalovirus exposure and HLA in healthy donors. Profiled with immunoSEQ multiplex PCR; TCRdb holds only in-frame clones, not every one. This sample carries 85,000 to 130,000 clones, around 80% of them seen once, and the ten largest clones take more than 2%. Material for sequencing was PBMCs. These receptors came from a middle-aged man in good health and CMV-seronegative. Both conserved end residues are part of each CDR3. Each record gives: D gene, V gene, J gene, clone size, CDR3 length, CDR3 protein, CDR3 DNA. The D gene is left open where the match is weak. The size of a clone is reported for some rows only, either as once, few or many, or as a class for expanded clones.

d_call: NA
v_call: TRBV9
j_call: TRBJ2-3
clone_size: NA
cdr3_length: 13
cdr3_aa: CASSVEEWSFQYF
cdr3_nt: TGTGCCAGCAGCGTAGAGGAGTGGAGCTTTCAGTATTTT

d_call: NA
v_call: TRBV6-5
j_call: TRBJ1-5
clone_size: few
cdr3_length: 13
cdr3_aa: CASSPNANQPQHF
cdr3_nt: TGTGCCAGCAGTCCTAATGCCAATCAGCCCCAGCATTTT

d_call: TRBD2
v_call: TRBV5-1
j_call: TRBJ2-1
clone_size: NA
cdr3_length: 17
cdr3_aa: CASSNPLAGGLYNEQFF
cdr3_nt: TGCGCCAGCAGCAACCCTTTAGCGGGGGGCCTGTACAATGAGCAGTTCTTC

d_call: NA
v_call: TRBV5-6
j_call: TRBJ2-7
clone_size: NA
cdr3_length: 12
cdr3_aa: CASSSTAHEQYF
cdr3_nt: TGTGCCAGCAGCTCGACAGCACACGAGCAGTACTTC

d_call: TRBD1
v_call: TRBV7-9
j_call: TRBJ1-4
clone_size: NA
cdr3_length: 16
cdr3_aa: CASSSTDRGEKEKLFF
cdr3_nt: TGTGCCAGCAGCTCAACAGACAGGGGCGAGAAGGAAAAACTGTTTTTT

d_call: TRBD1
v_call: TRBV29-1
j_call: TRBJ1-2
clone_size: NA
cdr3_length: 15
cdr3_aa: CSASGTGGKNYGYTF
cdr3_nt: TGCAGCGCTTCCGGGACAGGGGGCAAAAACTATGGCTACACCTTC

d_call: NA
v_call: TRBV6-5
j_call: TRBJ1-6
clone_size: NA
cdr3_length: 15
cdr3_aa: CASSYLHRGNSPLHF
cdr3_nt: TGTGCCAGCAGTTACCTACACCGGGGAAATTCACCCCTCCACTTT

d_call: NA
v_call: TRBV2
j_call: TRBJ1-1
clone_size: NA
cdr3_length: 11
cdr3_aa: CASTFYTEAFF
cdr3_nt: TGTGCCAGCACTTTCTACACTGAAGCTTTCTTT

d_call: NA
v_call: TRBV5-6
j_call: TRBJ1-2
clone_size: NA
cdr3_length: 15
cdr3_aa: CASSFQTGWVVGYTF
cdr3_nt: TGTGCCAGCAGCTTCCAGACAGGCTGGGTCGTCGGCTACACCTTC

d_call: NA
v_call: TRBV28
j_call: TRBJ2-7
clone_size: NA
cdr3_length: 12
cdr3_aa: CASRTGSYEQYF
cdr3_nt: TGTGCCAGCAGGACTGGTTCCTACGAGCAGTACTTC

d_call: TRBD2
v_call: TRBV7-2
j_call: TRBJ2-3
clone_size: NA
cdr3_length: 19
cdr3_aa: CASSHVGLAGALSTDTQYF
cdr3_nt: TGTGCCAGCAGCCACGTGGGACTAGCGGGGGCCCTAAGCACAGATACGCAGTATTTT

d_call: NA
v_call: TRBV19
j_call: TRBJ1-3
clone_size: once
cdr3_length: 17
cdr3_aa: CASSITHRTISGNTIYF
cdr3_nt: TGTGCCAGTAGTATAACCCACAGGACCATCTCTGGAAACACCATATATTTT

d_call: TRBD1
v_call: TRBV5-8
j_call: TRBJ1-2
clone_size: NA
cdr3_length: 14
cdr3_aa: CASSKQGAVYGYTF
cdr3_nt: TGTGCCAGCAGTAAACAGGGGGCGGTCTATGGCTACACCTTC

d_call: NA
v_call: TRBV6-1
j_call: TRBJ1-6
clone_size: NA
cdr3_length: 15
cdr3_aa: CASTLLTPHDSPLHF
cdr3_nt: TGTGCCAGCACCCTACTCACCCCTCACGATTCACCCCTCCACTTT

d_call: TRBD1
v_call: TRBV4-2
j_call: TRBJ1-2
clone_size: NA
cdr3_length: 16
cdr3_aa: CASSQTMGTGLGGYTF
cdr3_nt: TGTGCCAGCAGCCAGACGATGGGGACAGGGCTTGGTGGCTACACCTTC

d_call: NA
v_call: TRBV10-3
j_call: TRBJ1-1
clone_size: NA
cdr3_length: 12
cdr3_aa: CAISYRQDEAFF
cdr3_nt: TGTGCCATCAGCTACAGACAGGACGAAGCTTTCTTT

d_call: NA
v_call: TRBV6-1
j_call: TRBJ1-5
clone_size: NA
cdr3_length: 17
cdr3_aa: CASSDPDRSYRNQPQHF
cdr3_nt: TGTGCCAGCAGTGACCCCGACAGGTCCTATCGCAATCAGCCCCAGCATTTT

d_call: NA
v_call: TRBV11-1
j_call: TRBJ1-6
clone_size: few
cdr3_length: 13
cdr3_aa: CASSSLYNSPLHF
cdr3_nt: TGTGCCAGCAGCTCCCTGTATAATTCACCCCTCCACTTT

d_call: TRBD1
v_call: TRBV18
j_call: TRBJ2-1
clone_size: NA
cdr3_length: 15
cdr3_aa: CASSLTGTGYNEQFF
cdr3_nt: TGTGCCAGCTCACTTACCGGGACAGGGTACAATGAGCAGTTCTTC

d_call: NA
v_call: TRBV5-1
j_call: TRBJ2-7
clone_size: NA
cdr3_length: 15
cdr3_aa: CASSSLTERGDEQYF
cdr3_nt: TGCGCCAGCAGCTCCCTGACAGAACGCGGGGACGAGCAGTACTTC

d_call: NA
v_call: TRBV19
j_call: TRBJ1-1
clone_size: few
cdr3_length: 14
cdr3_aa: CASSIGGMNTEAFF
cdr3_nt: TGTGCCAGTAGTATCGGGGGGATGAACACTGAAGCTTTCTTT

d_call: NA
v_call: TRBV7-3
j_call: TRBJ2-2
clone_size: NA
cdr3_length: 15
cdr3_aa: CASSPGAGATGELFF
cdr3_nt: TGTGCCAGCAGCCCCGGCGCGGGGGCGACCGGGGAGCTGTTTTTT

d_call: NA
v_call: TRBV5-4
j_call: TRBJ1-1
clone_size: once
cdr3_length: 14
cdr3_aa: CASSHPDRNTEAFF
cdr3_nt: TGTGCCAGCAGCCATCCGGACAGGAACACTGAAGCTTTCTTT

d_call: NA
v_call: TRBV6-1
j_call: TRBJ1-1
clone_size: once
cdr3_length: 14
cdr3_aa: CASSEQGLNTEAFF
cdr3_nt: TGTGCCAGCAGTGAGCAGGGGTTGAACACTGAAGCTTTCTTT

d_call: NA
v_call: TRBV13
j_call: TRBJ2-2
clone_size: NA
cdr3_length: 18
cdr3_aa: CASSLGVLGTRNTGELFF
cdr3_nt: TGTGCCAGCAGCTTAGGGGTTCTCGGGACACGAAACACCGGGGAGCTGTTTTTT

d_call: NA
v_call: TRBV7-8
j_call: TRBJ1-5
clone_size: NA
cdr3_length: 15
cdr3_aa: CASSLVPGNNQPQHF
cdr3_nt: TGTGCCAGCAGCTTAGTGCCAGGGAACAATCAGCCCCAGCATTTT

d_call: NA
v_call: TRBV9
j_call: TRBJ2-2
clone_size: NA
cdr3_length: 15
cdr3_aa: CASSGSGERTGELFF
cdr3_nt: TGTGCCAGCAGCGGGTCGGGGGAGAGGACCGGGGAGCTGTTTTTT

d_call: TRBD2
v_call: TRBV5-1
j_call: TRBJ2-3
clone_size: NA
cdr3_length: 19
cdr3_aa: CASSPGLAGGTASTDTQYF
cdr3_nt: TGCGCCAGCAGCCCGGGACTAGCGGGGGGAACAGCTAGCACAGATACGCAGTATTTT

d_call: TRBD1
v_call: TRBV2
j_call: TRBJ1-6
clone_size: NA
cdr3_length: 14
cdr3_aa: CASSEGTGDSPLHF
cdr3_nt: TGTGCCAGCAGTGAAGGGACAGGGGATTCACCCCTCCACTTT

d_call: NA
v_call: TRBV5-1
j_call: TRBJ1-1
clone_size: NA
cdr3_length: 15
cdr3_aa: CASSLSPGLGTEAFF
cdr3_nt: TGCGCCAGCAGCTTATCGCCGGGACTCGGGACTGAAGCTTTCTTT

d_call: TRBD2
v_call: TRBV9
j_call: TRBJ2-5
clone_size: NA
cdr3_length: 14
cdr3_aa: CASSPGLGLGTQYF
cdr3_nt: TGTGCCAGCAGCCCAGGACTAGGTCTAGGAACCCAGTACTTC

d_call: NA
v_call: TRBV23-1
j_call: TRBJ2-7
clone_size: NA
cdr3_length: 11
cdr3_aa: CASSQVNEQYF
cdr3_nt: TGCGCCAGCAGTCAAGTTAACGAGCAGTACTTC

d_call: NA
v_call: TRBV29-1
j_call: TRBJ1-2
clone_size: NA
cdr3_length: 12
cdr3_aa: CSVAQGNYGYTF
cdr3_nt: TGCAGCGTTGCGCAGGGTAACTATGGCTACACCTTC

d_call: NA
v_call: TRBV5-1
j_call: TRBJ2-2
clone_size: NA
cdr3_length: 15
cdr3_aa: CASSVQASNTGELFF
cdr3_nt: TGCGCCAGCAGCGTCCAGGCTTCGAACACCGGGGAGCTGTTTTTT